This passage covers 25 T cell receptor beta chains from one sample sequenced in a study of cytomegalovirus exposure and HLA in healthy donors. The PCR used 60 Vbeta and 13 Jbeta primers. Assay: immunoSEQ multiplex PCR; the TCRdb copy retains only in-frame clones and omits some. The table includes some 140,000 clones, less than 80% detected once. Source material: PBMCs. The receptors were gathered from a woman in her forties or fifties in good health and CMV-seropositive.

The J gene is TRBJ2-5, the V gene TRBV7-3, with 8 bases matching TRBD2. Looked up from germline, CDR1 is SGHTA and CDR2 is FQGTGA. The CDR3 covers 15 residues. The ends lost 2 bases at V and 4 bases at J; junction bases unmatched: 6. CDR3 DNA sequence: TGTGCCAGCAGCTTATATCCGGGGGGGGGAGAGACCCAGTACTTC. Protein sequence: CASSLYPGGGETQYF.

This chain uses TRBV14 with TRBJ2-7, with D tentatively TRBD2 (6 bases). Germline loops: CDR1 SGHDN, CDR2 FVKESK. Trimming stripped 3 bases from V and 2 bases from J, with 11 bases between. This CDR3 is built from 14 residues. The CDR3 reads CASSHLGLTYEQYF. CDR3 bases: TGTGCCAGCAGCCATTTGGGACTGACCTACGAGCAGTACTTC.

The chain recombines TRBV5-4 with TRBJ1-3; 8 bases map to TRBD1. J gave up 0 bases and V 2 bases, and 4 bases lay outside the gene matches. Per germline, CDR1 SGHNT and CDR2 YYREEE (reference sequence). The CDR3 consists of 16 residues. The CDR3 is CASSFGQGLSGNTIYF. The CDR3, as DNA: TGTGCCAGCAGCTTCGGACAGGGTCTCTCTGGAAACACCATATATTTT.

The table lists this clone with a few counts. V and J are TRBV2 and TRBJ1-6; the D is unclear. Trimming took 3 bases from V and 4 from J, leaving 10 bases between them. The CDR3 is made up of 15 amino acids. Germline-derived CDR1 and CDR2 are SNHLY and FYNNEI. This CDR3 reads CASSDAGVYNSPLHF. Written as DNA, the CDR3 is TGTGCCAGCAGTGACGCGGGAGTTTATAATTCACCCCTCCACTTT.

The chain carries TRBV27 and TRBJ1-6, with D hard to call. The CDR3 spans 13 residues. Germline V CDR1 and CDR2: MNHEY, SMNVEV (reference sequence). V lost 4 bases and J lost 10, with 11 bases in between. CDR3 in DNA: TGTGCCAGCAGTTCGGGGTTCCCATCACCCCTCCACTTT. Amino acids: CASSSGFPSPLHF.

This clone was detected only once. The chain recombines TRBV4-2 with TRBJ2-3, with 9 bases fitting TRBD2. This CDR3 spans 16 amino acids. V trimming: 4 bases; J trimming: 1 base; junction bases outside the gene matches: 6. The V gene's germline CDR1 is LGHNA and CDR2 YNFKEQ. Here the CDR3 DNA reads TGTGCCAGCAGCCCTGAGGCTAGCGGGGGCACAGATACGCAGTATTTT. As protein: CASSPEASGGTDTQYF.

This clone was seen just once. The chain recombines TRBV25-1 with TRBJ2-1; 7 bases match TRBD2. The CDR3 covers 16 residues. V gave up 1 base and J gave up 2 bases; unmatched junction bases: 5. CDR1 is MGHDK, CDR2 SYGVNS, per germline. As DNA, the CDR3 is TGTGCCAGCAGTGAATTTACGGGGGGTACCTACAATGAGCAGTTCTTC. Residues: CASSEFTGGTYNEQFF. The variable domain in full, completed from reference TRBV25-1 and TRBJ2-1, reads EADIYQTPRYLVIGTGKKITLECSQTMGHDKMYWYQQDPGMELHLIHYSYGVNSTEKGDLSSESTVSRIRTEHFPLTLESARPSHTSQYLCASSEFTGGTYNEQFFGPGTRLTVL.

V and J are TRBV15 and TRBJ2-7, with 9 bases matching TRBD1. CDR3 length equals 17 residues. After removal of 0 bases from V and 0 bases from J, the junction contained 6 bases not matched to a gene. CDR1 and CDR2 from the germline V gene are LNHNV and YYDKDF (reference sequence). The CDR3 coding sequence is TGTGCCACCAGCAGAGATCGGTGGGACAGGGTCTCCTACGAGCAGTACTTC. The encoded protein is CATSRDRWDRVSYEQYF.

The chain combines TRBV5-4 with TRBJ1-3; D is ambiguous. The germline V gene encodes CDR1 SGHNT and CDR2 YYREEE (reference sequence). The germline V and J ends were trimmed by 0 bases and 4 bases, with 8 bases remaining between them. The CDR3 has 14 residues. This CDR3 reads CASSLAPRGNTIYF. In nucleotides, the CDR3 is TGTGCCAGCAGCTTGGCCCCGCGGGGAAACACCATATATTTT.

The J gene is TRBJ1-5, the V gene TRBV4-1, with D possibly being TRBD1 (5 bases). Deletions cut 6 bases from V and 6 bases from J, with 12 bases between. The CDR3 is 13 residues long. Germline V lookup: CDR1 MGHRA, CDR2 YSYEKL. The CDR3: CASSQEGFQPQHF. The DNA for the CDR3 is TGCGCCAGCAGTCAGGAGGGGTTTCAGCCCCAGCATTTT.

The chain joins TRBV7-3 to TRBJ2-7; 9 bases map to TRBD2. Germline CDR1 is SGHTA and CDR2 is FQGTGA. With V trimmed by 0 bases and J by 0 bases, 3 bases remained unmatched. The CDR3 sequence is 16 residues long. In DNA, the CDR3 is TGTGCCAGCAGCTTAACGGCTAGCGGGGACTCCTACGAGCAGTACTTC. Translating it yields CASSLTASGDSYEQYF. Supplemented by reference TRBV7-3 and TRBJ2-7, the full variable domain reads GAGVSQTPSNKVTEKGKYVELRCDPISGHTALYWYRQSLGQGPEFLIYFQGTGAADDSGLPNDRFFAVRPEGSVSTLKIQRTERGDSAVYLCASSLTASGDSYEQYFGPGTRLTVT.

The chain is built from TRBV11-2 and TRBJ2-4; D possibly corresponds to TRBD1 (5 bases). Germline CDR1 and CDR2: SGHAT and FQNNGV. The germline V and J ends were trimmed by 3 bases and 7 bases, with 13 bases remaining between them. This CDR3 spans 14 amino acids. CDR3 protein: CASSFSRQGNIQYF. DNA of the CDR3: TGTGCCAGCAGCTTTTCGCGGCAGGGCAACATTCAGTACTTC.

This sequence joins TRBV18 and TRBJ2-5, with D perhaps matching TRBD2 (5 bases). Germline V gene data show CDR1 as KGHSH and CDR2 as LQKENI. Between the trimmed V and J ends, which lost 3 bases and 5 bases, there was a span of 10 bases. The CDR3 runs to 13 residues. The CDR3 region has the DNA TGTGCCAGCTCACCGTCCCCGGGGGAGACCCAGTACTTC. Encoded protein: CASSPSPGETQYF.

This clone was detected only a few times. The CDR3 coding sequence is TGTGCCAGCAGCAGAGGGACACCCGGCGGCTATGGCTACACCTTC. It is translated as CASSRGTPGGYGYTF. This sequence joins TRBV11-1 and TRBJ1-2; tentatively, D is TRBD1 (6 bases). V lost 5 bases to trimming and J lost 4 bases, with 17 bases between them. Per germline, CDR1 SGHAT and CDR2 FQDESV (reference sequence). The CDR3 sequence is 15 residues long.

This clone was seen only a few times. The V gene is TRBV28, the J gene TRBJ1-2, with 12 bases that match TRBD1. This CDR3 has 13 amino acids. Germline trimming cut 7 bases from V and 7 bases from J; bases unmatched to any gene: 4. Germline V gene sequence: CDR1 MDHEN, CDR2 SYDVKM. The CDR3 region is CASKGQGAFGYTF. The CDR3 bases are TGTGCCAGCAAGGGACAGGGGGCTTTTGGCTACACCTTC.

The chain recombines TRBV19 with TRBJ2-5; 11 bases line up with TRBD2. The germline V gene has CDR1 LNHDA and CDR2 SQIVND (reference sequence). The CDR3 extends over 15 amino acids. The J segment lost 1 base and the V segment lost 7 bases, leaving 5 bases of the junction unmatched. CDR3 sequence: CASTLAGGRQETQYF. The CDR3 nucleotides are TGTGCCAGTACCCTAGCGGGGGGCCGCCAAGAGACCCAGTACTTC. Together with reference TRBV19 and TRBJ2-5, the CDR3 gives the full variable domain: DGGITQSPKYLFRKEGQNVTLSCEQNLNHDAMYWYRQDPGQGLRLIYYSQIVNDFQKGDIAEGYSVSREKKESFPLTVTSAQKNPTAFYLCASTLAGGRQETQYFGPGTRLLVL.

The V gene is TRBV11-2, the J gene TRBJ2-5, with 10 bases aligning to TRBD2. Germline V gene sequence: CDR1 SGHAT, CDR2 FQNNGV. The CDR3 is 15 residues long. The V and J ends lost 5 bases and 0 bases, in that order; junction bases with no gene match: 3. The CDR3 region has the DNA TGTGCCAGCAGCCCTAGCGGGGGTCACCAAGAGACCCAGTACTTC. It codes for CASSPSGGHQETQYF.

The rearrangement links TRBV20-1 to TRBJ2-3; perhaps TRBD1 as D (5 bases). The V and J ends lost 7 bases and 6 bases respectively, with 11 bases between them. Germline assignment: CDR1 DFQATT and CDR2 SNEGSKA (reference sequence). The CDR3 length is 11 residues. The CDR3 spells CSEGAEDTQYF. For the CDR3, the DNA is TGCAGTGAAGGGGCAGAGGATACGCAGTATTTT.

V and J are TRBV11-3 and TRBJ2-7; a weak D match, TRBD1 (6 bases). Germline V lookup: CDR1 SGHNT, CDR2 YENEEA. The CDR3 runs 14 residues. Trimming removed 4 bases from V and 7 bases from J, with 17 bases in between. CDR3 DNA: TGTGCCAGCAGCTCCAGCCCGGATCAGGGGGAGCAGTACTTC. Residues: CASSSSPDQGEQYF.

CDR3 nucleotides: TGTGCCAGCAGTTCGCGACTAGCGGGGGGTCACGAGCAGTACTTC. It encodes CASSSRLAGGHEQYF. The V gene is TRBV6-5, the J gene TRBJ2-7, with TRBD2 identical over 13 bases. Germline CDR1 is MNHEY and CDR2 is SVGAGI. This CDR3 is 15 amino acids long. Unmatched junction bases numbered 5, after V lost 4 bases and J lost 5 bases.

The count of this clone is one. This rearrangement joins TRBV11-3 to TRBJ2-5; TRBD2 agrees at 8 bases. Per the germline V gene, CDR1 is SGHNT and CDR2 is YENEEA. J gave up 5 bases and V 5 bases, and 4 bases lay outside the gene matches. The CDR3 spans 13 residues. The CDR3 DNA is TGTGCCAGCAGCCCGTCGGGAGGGGAGACCCAGTACTTC. Amino acid sequence: CASSPSGGETQYF.

This rearrangement joins TRBV11-1 to TRBJ1-2; 9 bases are a match to TRBD1. The germline CDR1 and CDR2 sequences are SGHAT and FQDESV (reference sequence). With V trimmed by 5 bases and J by 6 bases, 4 bases remained unmatched. There are 13 residues in the CDR3. CDR3 bases: TGTGCCAGCAGCCCAACAGGGGGCAATGGCTACACCTTC. It codes for CASSPTGGNGYTF.

The rearrangement uses TRBV27 and TRBJ2-4; 7 positions match TRBD2. The germline gives CDR1 MNHEY, CDR2 SMNVEV (reference sequence). V lost 3 bases and J lost 0; bases outside the gene matches: 2. CDR3 length: 15 residues. The CDR3, as DNA: TGTGCCAGCAGTTTTGGGGGGGGAGCCAAAAACATTCAGTACTTC. Encoded protein: CASSFGGGAKNIQYF.

This rearrangement joins TRBV7-3 to TRBJ2-2; D unresolved. This CDR3 contains 14 residues. Trimming stripped 3 bases from V and 4 bases from J, with 9 bases between. In germline, CDR1 is SGHTA, CDR2 FQGTGA. The CDR3 reads CASSLNPGTGELFF. The CDR3 DNA reads TGTGCCAGCAGCTTGAATCCCGGCACCGGGGAGCTGTTTTTT.

The chain has TRBV7-9 and TRBJ2-1; 12 nucleotides match TRBD2. After removal of 6 bases from V and 9 bases from J, the junction contained 9 bases not matched to a gene. The CDR3 runs 15 residues. The germline V gene encodes CDR1 SEHNR and CDR2 FQNEAQ (reference sequence). The chain's CDR3 is CASRFTSGGRVEQFF. CDR3 coding DNA: TGTGCCAGCAGGTTTACTAGCGGGGGGAGGGTTGAGCAGTTCTTC.